This T cell receptor (beta chain) was found in a study of blood T cell repertoires in COVID-19. Study context: Sources were T cells, B-cell-depleted T cells, or PBMCs; the material itself was cDNA or gDNA.

Original processing methods: Nucleated cell counts were estimated from reference gene primer amplification. Sequencing was performed with immunoSEQ multiplex PCR; in TCRdb, only in-frame clones are kept and a portion is missing. V and J calls and clone size follow that table, whereas D and trimming were derived from the DNA. The data hold hundreds of thousands of clones, with 85% to 90% observed a single time. In germline, CDR1 is SGHNT, CDR2 YENEEA. Trimming took off 1 base at V and 4 bases at J, with 10 bases between the two ends. The CDR3 is made up of 15 amino acids. The origin of this receptor is a man older than 75 with acute or convalescent COVID-19. Material for sequencing was peripheral blood. The chain joins TRBV11-3 to TRBJ2-2, with D uncertain. This CDR3 is CASSLGSRSTGELFF. The CDR3 nucleotides read TGTGCCAGCAGCTTAGGGTCCCGGTCCACCGGGGAGCTGTTTTTT.